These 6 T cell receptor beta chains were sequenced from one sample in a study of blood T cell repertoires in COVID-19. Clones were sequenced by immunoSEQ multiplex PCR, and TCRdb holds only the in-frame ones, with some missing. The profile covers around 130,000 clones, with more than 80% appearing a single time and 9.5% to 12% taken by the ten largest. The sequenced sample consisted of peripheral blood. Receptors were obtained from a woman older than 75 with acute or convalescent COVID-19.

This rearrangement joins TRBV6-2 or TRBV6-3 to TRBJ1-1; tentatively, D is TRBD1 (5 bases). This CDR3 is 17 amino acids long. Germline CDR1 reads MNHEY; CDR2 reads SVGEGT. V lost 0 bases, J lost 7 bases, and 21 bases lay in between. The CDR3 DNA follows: TGTGCCAGCAGTTACTCGTTTTCGGTGGGTTGGAGGGGTGAAGCTTTCTTT. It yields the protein CASSYSFSVGWRGEAFF.

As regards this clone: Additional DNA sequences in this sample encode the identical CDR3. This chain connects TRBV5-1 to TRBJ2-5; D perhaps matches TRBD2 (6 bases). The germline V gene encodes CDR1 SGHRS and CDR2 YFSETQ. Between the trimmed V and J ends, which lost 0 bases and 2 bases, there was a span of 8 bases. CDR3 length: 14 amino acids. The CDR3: CASSLAGGQETQYF. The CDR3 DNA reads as TGCGCCAGCAGCTTGGCCGGAGGGCAAGAGACCCAGTACTTC.

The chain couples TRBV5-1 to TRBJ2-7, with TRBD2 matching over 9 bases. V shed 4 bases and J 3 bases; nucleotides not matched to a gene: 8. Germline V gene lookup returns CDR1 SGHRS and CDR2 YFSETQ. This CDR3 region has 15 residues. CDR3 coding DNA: TGCGCCAGCAGCGCGGGACTAGCACGAGTCTACGAGCAGTACTTC. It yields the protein CASSAGLARVYEQYF.

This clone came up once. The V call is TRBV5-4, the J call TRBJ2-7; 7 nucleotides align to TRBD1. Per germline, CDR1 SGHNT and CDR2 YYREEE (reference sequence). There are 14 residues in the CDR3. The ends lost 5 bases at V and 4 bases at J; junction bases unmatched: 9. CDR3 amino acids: CASRVDRASYEQYF. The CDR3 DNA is TGTGCCAGCAGAGTTGACAGGGCCTCTTACGAGCAGTACTTC.

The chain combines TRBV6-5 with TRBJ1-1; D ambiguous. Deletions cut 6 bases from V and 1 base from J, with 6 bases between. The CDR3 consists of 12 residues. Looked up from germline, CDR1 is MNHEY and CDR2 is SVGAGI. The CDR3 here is CASSTANTEAFF. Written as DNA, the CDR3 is TGTGCCAGCAGCACAGCGAACACTGAAGCTTTCTTT.

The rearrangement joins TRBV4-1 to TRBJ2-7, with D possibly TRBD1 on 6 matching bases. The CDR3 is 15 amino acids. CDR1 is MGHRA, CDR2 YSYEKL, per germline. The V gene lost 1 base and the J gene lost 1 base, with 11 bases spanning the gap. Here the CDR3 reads CASSQVQGMSYEQYF. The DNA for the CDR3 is TGCGCCAGCAGCCAAGTACAGGGTATGTCCTACGAGCAGTACTTC.